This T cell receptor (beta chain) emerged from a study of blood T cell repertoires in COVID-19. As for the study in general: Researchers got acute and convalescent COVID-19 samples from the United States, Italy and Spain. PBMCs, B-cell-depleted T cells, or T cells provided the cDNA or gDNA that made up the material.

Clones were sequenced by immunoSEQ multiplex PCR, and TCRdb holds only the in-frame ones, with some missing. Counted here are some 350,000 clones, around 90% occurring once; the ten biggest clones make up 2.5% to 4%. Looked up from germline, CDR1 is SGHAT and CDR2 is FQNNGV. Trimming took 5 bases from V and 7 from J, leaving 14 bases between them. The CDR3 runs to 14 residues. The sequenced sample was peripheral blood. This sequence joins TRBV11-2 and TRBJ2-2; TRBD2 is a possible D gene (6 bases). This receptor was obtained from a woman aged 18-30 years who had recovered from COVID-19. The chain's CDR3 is CASSAGRLGGELFF. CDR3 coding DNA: TGTGCCAGCAGCGCGGGTAGACTAGGCGGGGAGCTGTTTTTT.